Here is one TCR beta chain with its context. The antigen remains unidentified. The sample is drawn from a study of beta chain features in type 1 diabetes. Germline V gives CDR1 SGDLS, CDR2 YYNGEE. Trimming took off 2 bases at V and 3 bases at J, with 11 bases between the two ends. The CDR3 is made up of 15 amino acids. General study results and limits: Within patients, naive, central memory and Treg TCRB repertoires seemed more similar than within healthy donors. TCRB CDR3s from Type 1 diabetes patients were moderately but significantly shorter in all four CD4+ subsets.

The study reverse transcribed the entire isolated RNA, so it sequenced expressed TCRB transcripts. The protocol was immunoSEQ multiplex PCR, while the TCRdb copy is restricted to in-frame clones and leaves out a portion. There are more than 550,000 clones in the sample; about 14% occur only once, and approximately 0.042% lies in the top ten. This sequence originates from a man younger than 35 with type 1 diabetes. This rearrangement joins TRBV9 to TRBJ2-2; tentatively, D is TRBD1 (6 bases). Specimen: naive CD4+ T cells from blood. CDR3 sequence: CASSVGQTYTGELFF. The CDR3, as DNA: TGTGCCAGCAGCGTTGGACAGACTTACACCGGGGAGCTGTTTTTT.